This is a list of T cell receptor beta chains from one sample in a study of blood T cell repertoires in COVID-19. Assay: immunoSEQ multiplex PCR; the TCRdb copy retains only in-frame clones and omits some. This table has under 250,000 clones, 86% appearing once. What was sequenced was peripheral blood. The source is a man aged 55-75 years with acute or convalescent COVID-19. Both conserved end residues are part of each CDR3. The D gene is left open where the match is weak. Some rows have no size entry. The others give once, few or many, or a class for an expanded clone.

v_call,j_call,clone_size,d_call,cdr3_aa,cdr3_nt
TRBV4-1,TRBJ1-2,NA,NA,CASSQGGISNYGYTF,TGCGCCAGCAGCCAAGGAGGCATCTCTAACTATGGCTACACCTTC
TRBV19,TRBJ1-2,few,TRBD1,CASSIGRQGLGYGYTF,TGTGCCAGTAGTATAGGTCGACAGGGCCTAGGCTATGGCTACACCTTC
TRBV7-2,TRBJ2-3,once,TRBD2,CASSYPGLAGAGTTDTQYF,TGTGCCAGCAGCTATCCGGGACTAGCGGGAGCGGGTACCACAGATACGCAGTATTTT
TRBV9,TRBJ1-1,NA,NA,CASSPSGGQVRIF,TGTGCCAGCAGCCCGAGTGGAGGGCAGGTCCGAATCTTT
TRBV25-1,TRBJ1-6,NA,TRBD1,CASRPRDSLNSPLHF,TGTGCCAGCAGACCCCGGGACAGTTTGAATTCACCCCTCCACTTT
TRBV9,TRBJ2-7,NA,TRBD2,CASSPGEGRYEQYF,TGTGCCAGCAGCCCTGGGGAGGGTCGGTACGAGCAGTACTTC
TRBV27,TRBJ2-3,NA,TRBD2,CASSLRPGLAGLRTDTQYF,TGTGCCAGCAGTTTACGCCCGGGACTAGCGGGGTTGAGGACAGATACGCAGTATTTT
TRBV28,TRBJ2-7,once,TRBD1,CASSLDRGSYEQYF,TGTGCCAGCAGTTTGGACAGGGGGTCGTACGAGCAGTACTTC
TRBV19,TRBJ1-5,NA,NA,CASSVETSSNQPQHF,TGTGCCAGTAGCGTCGAGACTTCCAGCAATCAGCCCCAGCATTTT
TRBV28,TRBJ1-2,NA,TRBD1,CASGPRGRVYGYTF,TGTGCCAGCGGACCCAGGGGGAGAGTCTATGGCTACACCTTC
TRBV30,TRBJ2-3,NA,NA,CAWQEGGISTDTQYF,TGTGCCTGGCAGGAAGGGGGTATTAGCACAGATACGCAGTATTTT
TRBV24-1,TRBJ2-5,NA,TRBD1,CATSEISGTAETQYF,TGTGCCACCAGTGAAATATCCGGGACAGCAGAGACCCAGTACTTC
TRBV10-3,TRBJ1-4,NA,NA,CAISGQELNLGGNEKLFF,TGTGCCATCAGTGGGCAAGAATTAAACCTGGGGGGTAATGAAAAACTGTTTTTT
TRBV6-2/TRBV6-3,TRBJ2-3,once,TRBD2,CASSLRERDTQYF,TGTGCCAGCAGCCTGCGGGAGAGGGATACGCAGTATTTT
TRBV12-3/TRBV12-4,TRBJ2-1,NA,NA,CASRPGLNEQFF,TGTGCCAGCAGGCCGGGACTTAATGAGCAGTTCTTC
TRBV11-3,TRBJ2-1,NA,TRBD2,CASSAGLAERIYNEQFF,TGTGCCAGCAGCGCCGGACTAGCGGAGAGGATTTACAATGAGCAGTTCTTC
TRBV15,TRBJ2-6,NA,NA,CATGSQALPGANVLTF,TGTGCCACCGGGAGCCAGGCTTTACCGGGGGCCAACGTCCTGACTTTC
TRBV9,TRBJ1-2,NA,NA,CASSVSRGGYGYTF,TGTGCCAGCAGCGTAAGCAGGGGCGGCTATGGCTACACCTTC
TRBV7-8,TRBJ1-6,NA,NA,CASSLAGSGRDSPLHF,TGTGCCAGCAGCTTAGCGGGAAGTGGGAGGGATTCACCCCTCCACTTT
TRBV19,TRBJ1-2,NA,TRBD1,CASSIRQGSYGYTF,TGTGCCAGTAGTATAAGACAGGGCAGCTATGGCTACACCTTC
TRBV7-3,TRBJ2-2,NA,TRBD2,CASSSISGIGNGELFF,TGTGCCAGCAGCTCCATCAGCGGGATTGGGAACGGGGAGCTGTTTTTT
TRBV19,TRBJ2-2,NA,TRBD2,CASSPSRAGAQGGELFF,TGTGCCAGCAGCCCATCCAGAGCGGGGGCTCAGGGCGGGGAGCTGTTTTTT
TRBV7-3,TRBJ1-1,NA,TRBD1,CASSLLPGTGGLMNTEAFF,TGTGCCAGCAGCTTACTACCCGGGACAGGGGGCCTTATGAACACTGAAGCTTTCTTT
TRBV6-2/TRBV6-3,TRBJ2-3,NA,TRBD2,CASSLELAGITDTQYF,TGTGCCAGCAGCTTAGAGCTAGCGGGAATCACAGATACGCAGTATTTT
TRBV7-2,TRBJ2-3,NA,TRBD2,CASSLWLAGSSTDTQYF,TGTGCCAGCAGCTTATGGCTAGCGGGTTCTAGCACAGATACGCAGTATTTT
TRBV5-1,TRBJ1-1,NA,TRBD1,CASRVTDRMNTEAFF,TGCGCCAGCAGGGTTACGGACAGGATGAACACTGAAGCTTTCTTT
TRBV7-2,TRBJ2-1,once,NA,CASSPAIPGEFF,TGTGCCAGCAGCCCAGCGATACCAGGGGAGTTCTTC
TRBV12-3/TRBV12-4,TRBJ2-2,NA,NA,CATQDSSTGELFF,TGTGCCACCCAGGACAGCTCCACCGGGGAGCTGTTTTTT
TRBV5-4,TRBJ2-6,few,NA,CASSSKAQRLSGANVLTF,TGTGCCAGCAGCTCCAAGGCACAGCGGCTCTCTGGGGCCAACGTCCTGACTTTC
TRBV6-5,TRBJ1-1,NA,TRBD1,CASRVQDRGNTEAFF,TGTGCCAGCAGAGTGCAGGACAGGGGGAACACTGAAGCTTTCTTT
TRBV5-1,TRBJ2-3,NA,TRBD1,CASYPGQGVADTQYF,TGCGCCAGCTATCCGGGACAGGGGGTAGCAGATACGCAGTATTTT
TRBV18,TRBJ1-2,NA,NA,CASSPEGAANYGYTF,TGTGCCAGCTCACCAGAAGGGGCCGCAAACTATGGCTACACCTTC
TRBV5-5,TRBJ2-7,NA,TRBD1,CASSPGQGPYEQYF,TGTGCCAGCAGCCCAGGACAGGGGCCCTACGAGCAGTACTTC
TRBV5-1,TRBJ2-3,NA,TRBD1,CASSPVDRGDTDTQYF,TGCGCCAGCAGCCCCGTGGACAGGGGCGACACAGATACGCAGTATTTT
TRBV11-2,TRBJ2-2,few,NA,CASSFWGRNTGELFF,TGTGCCAGCAGCTTCTGGGGGCGGAACACCGGGGAGCTGTTTTTT
TRBV5-6,TRBJ2-5,NA,TRBD1,CASSPQTGGEETQYF,TGTGCCAGCAGCCCCCAGACAGGGGGCGAAGAGACCCAGTACTTC
TRBV4-2,TRBJ2-7,NA,NA,CASSHTTGSYEQYF,TGTGCCAGCAGCCACACCACAGGGTCCTACGAGCAGTACTTC
TRBV5-6,TRBJ1-1,NA,TRBD1,CASSGDRTNTEAFF,TGTGCCAGCAGCGGGGACAGAACGAACACTGAAGCTTTCTTT
TRBV7-6,TRBJ1-3,NA,NA,CASSLGQAGSGNTIYF,TGTGCCAGCAGCTTGGGACAAGCTGGCTCTGGAAACACCATATATTTT
TRBV11-2,TRBJ2-5,NA,TRBD1,CASSSDRGPQVTQYF,TGTGCCAGCAGCTCAGACAGGGGCCCTCAGGTGACCCAGTACTTC
TRBV18,TRBJ1-2,NA,NA,CASSPPNRNSNYGYTF,TGTGCCAGCTCTCCACCCAACAGAAATTCCAACTATGGCTACACCTTC
TRBV7-2,TRBJ1-3,once,TRBD1,CASSFRAQGVSSGNTIYF,TGTGCCAGCAGCTTTCGAGCTCAGGGGGTTAGCTCTGGAAACACCATATATTTT